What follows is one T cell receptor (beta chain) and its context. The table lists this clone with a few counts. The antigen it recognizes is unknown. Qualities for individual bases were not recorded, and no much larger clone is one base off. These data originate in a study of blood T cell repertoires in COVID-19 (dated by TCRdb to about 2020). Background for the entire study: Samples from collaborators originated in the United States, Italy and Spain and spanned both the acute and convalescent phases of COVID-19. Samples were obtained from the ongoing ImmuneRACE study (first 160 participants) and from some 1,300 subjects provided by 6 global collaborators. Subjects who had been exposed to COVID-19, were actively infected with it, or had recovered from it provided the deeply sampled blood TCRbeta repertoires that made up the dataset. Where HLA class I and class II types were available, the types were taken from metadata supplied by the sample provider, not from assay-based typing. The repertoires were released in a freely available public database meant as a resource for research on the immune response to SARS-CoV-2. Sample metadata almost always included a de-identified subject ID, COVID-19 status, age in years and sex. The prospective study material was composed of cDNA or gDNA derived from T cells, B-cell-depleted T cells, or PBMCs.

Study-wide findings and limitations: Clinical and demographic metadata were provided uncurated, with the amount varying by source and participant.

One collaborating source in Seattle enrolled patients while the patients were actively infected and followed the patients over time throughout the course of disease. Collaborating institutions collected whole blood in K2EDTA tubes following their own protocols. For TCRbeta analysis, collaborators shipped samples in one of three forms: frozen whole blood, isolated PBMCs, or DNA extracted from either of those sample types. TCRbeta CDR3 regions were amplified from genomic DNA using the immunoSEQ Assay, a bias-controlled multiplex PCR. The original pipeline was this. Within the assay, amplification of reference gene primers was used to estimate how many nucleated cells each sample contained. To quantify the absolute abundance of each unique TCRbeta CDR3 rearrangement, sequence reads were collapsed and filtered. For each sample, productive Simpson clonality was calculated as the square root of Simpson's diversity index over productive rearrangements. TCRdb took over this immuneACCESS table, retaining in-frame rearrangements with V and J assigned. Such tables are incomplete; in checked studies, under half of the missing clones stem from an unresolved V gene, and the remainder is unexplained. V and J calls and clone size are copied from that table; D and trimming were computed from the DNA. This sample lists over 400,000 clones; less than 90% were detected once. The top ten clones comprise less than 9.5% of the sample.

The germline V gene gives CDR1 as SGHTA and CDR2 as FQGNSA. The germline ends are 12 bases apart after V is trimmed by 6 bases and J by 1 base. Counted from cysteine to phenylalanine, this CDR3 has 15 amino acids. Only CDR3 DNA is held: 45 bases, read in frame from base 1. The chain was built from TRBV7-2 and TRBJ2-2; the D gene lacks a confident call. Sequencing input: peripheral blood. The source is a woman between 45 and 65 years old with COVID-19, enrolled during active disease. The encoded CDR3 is CASSRRSQNTGELFF. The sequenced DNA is TGTGCCAGCAGTCGCAGGTCCCAGAACACCGGGGAGCTGTTTTTT.